The 8 T cell receptor beta chains in this list originate from one sample, sequenced in a study of molecular identifiers for immune sequencing clone quantification. Each CDR3 protein is one row after TCRdb ran MiXCR on the PCR reads. In the table there are hundreds of thousands of distinct CDR3 sequences, roughly a quarter of which are singletons. Sequencing was performed on naive CD8+ T cells from blood, with Jurkat cell RNA spiked in. Stated subset: FACS-sorted CD8+CD4-CCR7+CD45RA+ naive T cells. The receptors were gathered from a human donor in good health. Some libraries in this study had Jurkat cell RNA spiked in.

In this sample, this clonotype turned up many times. CDR3 sequence (DNA): TGTGCCAGCAGTTTATTGGACGAGGGGAACGAGCAGTACTTC. This translates into CASSLLDEGNEQYF. This sequence joins TRBV28 and TRBJ2-7; D tentatively fits TRBD1 or TRBD2 (5 bases each). Per germline, CDR1 MDHEN and CDR2 SYDVKM. This CDR3 comprises 14 residues. V was trimmed by 1 base and J by 5 bases, leaving 12 bases between them.

The V gene is TRBV19, the J gene TRBJ2-3; D ambiguous. The germline gives CDR1 LNHDA, CDR2 SQIVND (reference sequence). V was trimmed by 3 bases and J by 0 bases, leaving 10 bases between them. The CDR3 runs 15 residues. CDR3 residues: CASSIGLTSTDTQYF. The CDR3, as DNA: TGTGCCAGTAGTATCGGGCTAACTAGCACAGATACGCAGTATTTT.

With respect to this clonotype: A much larger clone differs from this one at a single base, so this may be a read error. V and J are TRBV6-5 and TRBJ2-2; perhaps TRBD1 as D (6 bases). The CDR3 is made up of 12 amino acids. V was pared by 9 bases and J by 10 bases, with 15 bases between. Germline lookup yields CDR1 MNHEY and CDR2 SVGAGI. CDR3 nucleotide sequence: TGTGCCAGTAACACAGGGTCCGAGGAGCTGTTTTTT. It codes for CASNTGSEELFF.

A word on this clonotype: One end of the junction is discordant with germline, which a read error may explain. The chain links TRBV12-3 or TRBV12-4 to TRBJ2-5, with D unclear. The CDR3 has 13 amino acids. DNA for the CDR3: TGTGTCAGCACCCCGACGAGTCTGAGCCCCCAGTACTTC. Residues: CVSTPTSLSPQYF.

This clonotype was observed at least ten times. The chain is built from TRBV7-6 and TRBJ2-3; unclear D gene. The CDR3 loop spans 15 amino acids. Germline V gene data show CDR1 as SGHVS and CDR2 as FNYEAQ. V was trimmed by 1 base and J by 0 bases, leaving 8 bases between them. In DNA form, the CDR3 reads TGTGCCAGCAGCTTAGTCGCGGAAAGCACAGATACGCAGTATTTT. Translation: CASSLVAESTDTQYF.

This chain links TRBV7-9 with TRBJ2-6; the D is unclear. Germline V gene data show CDR1 as SEHNR and CDR2 as FQNEAQ (reference sequence). V was trimmed by 5 bases and J by 4 bases, leaving 9 bases between them. This CDR3 spans 14 amino acids. The CDR3 sequence is CASSPSLGANVLTF. In nucleotides, the CDR3 is TGTGCCAGCAGCCCGAGCCTAGGGGCCAACGTCCTGACTTTC.

This clonotype was observed a handful of times. The chain is built from TRBV4-3 and TRBJ2-2, with unresolved D. Trimming took off 0 bases at V and 8 bases at J, with 25 bases between the two ends. This CDR3 spans 19 amino acids. CDR1 is LGHNA, CDR2 YSLEER, per germline. The CDR3 region has the DNA TGCGCCAGCAGCCAAGATTGGAGTTTCTCCGGCAGCAGAACTGGGGAGCTGTTTTTT. This encodes CASSQDWSFSGSRTGELFF.

On this clonotype: This may stem from a read error, because a much larger clone lies one nucleotide away. The chain recombines TRBV13 with TRBJ2-5; D might be TRBD1 (5 bases). The germline gives CDR1 PRHDT, CDR2 FYEKMQ (reference sequence). This CDR3 is built from 15 residues. The CDR3, as DNA: TGTGCCAACAGCCAATCCGAAGGGGAAGAAGAGACCCAGTACTTC. Protein: CANSQSEGEEETQYF.